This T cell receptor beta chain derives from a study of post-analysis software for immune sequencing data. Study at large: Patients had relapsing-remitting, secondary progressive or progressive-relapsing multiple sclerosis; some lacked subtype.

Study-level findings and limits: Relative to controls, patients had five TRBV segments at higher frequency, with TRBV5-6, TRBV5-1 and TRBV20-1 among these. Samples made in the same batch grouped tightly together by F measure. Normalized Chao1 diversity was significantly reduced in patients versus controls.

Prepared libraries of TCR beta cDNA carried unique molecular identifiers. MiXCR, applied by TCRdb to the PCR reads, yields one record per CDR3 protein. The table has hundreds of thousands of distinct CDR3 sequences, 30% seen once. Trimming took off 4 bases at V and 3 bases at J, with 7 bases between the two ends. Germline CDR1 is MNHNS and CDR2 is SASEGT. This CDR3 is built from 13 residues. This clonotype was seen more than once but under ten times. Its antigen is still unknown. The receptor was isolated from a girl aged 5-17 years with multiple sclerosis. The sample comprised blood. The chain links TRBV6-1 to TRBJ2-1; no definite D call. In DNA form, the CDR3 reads TGTGCCAGCAGTGCGGCGGTCTACAATGAGCAGTTCTTC. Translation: CASSAAVYNEQFF.